These T cell receptor beta chains were read from a single sample in a study of post-analysis software for immune sequencing data. TCRdb fed the PCR reads into MiXCR, producing one record per CDR3 protein. The profile shows some 690,000 distinct CDR3 sequences, 25% to 30% of them singletons. The source material was blood. All receptors come from a girl between 5 and 17 years old with multiple sclerosis. CDR3s include the opening cysteine and the closing phenylalanine or tryptophan. The D gene is left open where the match is weak. Where a row states a size, it is once, few, many or the class of an expanded clone; other rows omit it.

>TRBJ2-7|TRBV20-1|TRBD2|NA
CSARSSSGAAYEQYF
TGCAGTGCTAGGTCCTCTAGCGGGGCAGCGTACGAGCAGTACTTC
>TRBJ2-1|TRBV7-9|NA|NA
CASSLPGQTRLLNEQFF
TGTGCCAGCAGCCTTCCCGGACAGACCCGCCTTTTGAATGAGCAGTTCTTC
>TRBJ2-6|TRBV3-1|NA|few
CASSRRFSGANVLTF
TGTGCCAGCAGCCGACGGTTCTCTGGGGCCAACGTCCTGACTTTC
>TRBJ2-2|TRBV7-2|TRBD2|NA
CASSLVALAGYTGELFF
TGTGCCAGCAGCTTAGTGGCCCTAGCGGGGTACACCGGGGAGCTGTTTTTT
>TRBJ1-1|TRBV29-1|NA|NA
CSVEGVGTEAFF
TGCAGCGTTGAAGGCGTGGGAACTGAAGCTTTCTTT
>TRBJ1-4|TRBV7-2|NA|few
CASSLWWEKLFF
TGTGCCAGCAGCTTATGGTGGGAAAAACTGTTTTTT
>TRBJ2-3|TRBV20-1|TRBD1|many
CSAPLGQGASDTQYF
TGCAGTGCTCCCTTGGGACAGGGCGCTTCAGATACGCAGTATTTT
>TRBJ1-5|TRBV20-1|NA|NA
CSASAPWPQHF
TGCAGTGCTAGTGCGCCATGGCCCCAGCATTTT
>TRBJ2-1|TRBV3-1|NA|NA
CASSPAPTSHDAEQFF
TGTGCCAGCAGCCCGGCCCCCACTAGTCACGACGCTGAGCAGTTCTTC
>TRBJ1-2|TRBV6-4|NA|few
CASSEKRGPYGYTF
TGTGCCAGCAGTGAAAAACGTGGGCCCTATGGCTACACCTTC
>TRBJ2-5|TRBV5-1|TRBD1|many
CASSLEGQGGETQYF
TGCGCCAGCAGCTTGGAGGGACAGGGGGGAGAGACCCAGTACTTC
>TRBJ2-3|TRBV10-3|TRBD2|NA
CAISLTREGGTDTQYF
TGTGCCATCAGTTTAACGCGGGAGGGTGGCACAGATACGCAGTATTTT
>TRBJ2-5|TRBV7-2|NA|once
CASSSIQSGCGWETQYF
TGTGCCAGCAGCTCCATCCAGTCCGGGTGTGGGTGGGAGACCCAGTACTTC
>TRBJ1-1|TRBV6-1|TRBD1|few
CASSALRTGEAFF
TGTGCCAGCAGTGCACTACGGACAGGCGAAGCTTTCTTT
>TRBJ2-7|TRBV5-8|NA|NA
CASSLPPREQYF
TGTGCCAGCAGCTTGCCCCCCCGCGAGCAGTACTTC